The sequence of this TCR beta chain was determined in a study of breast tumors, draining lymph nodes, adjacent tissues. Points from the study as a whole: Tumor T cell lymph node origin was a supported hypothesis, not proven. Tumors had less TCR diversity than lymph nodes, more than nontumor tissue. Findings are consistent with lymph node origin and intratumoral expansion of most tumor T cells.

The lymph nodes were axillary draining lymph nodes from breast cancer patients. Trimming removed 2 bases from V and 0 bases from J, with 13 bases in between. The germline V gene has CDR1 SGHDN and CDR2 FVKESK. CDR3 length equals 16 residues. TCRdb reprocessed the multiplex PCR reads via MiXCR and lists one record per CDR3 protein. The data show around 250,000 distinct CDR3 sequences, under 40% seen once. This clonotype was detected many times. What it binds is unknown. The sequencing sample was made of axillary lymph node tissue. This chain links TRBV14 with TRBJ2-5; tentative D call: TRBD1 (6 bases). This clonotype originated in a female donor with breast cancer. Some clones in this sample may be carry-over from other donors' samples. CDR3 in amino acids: CASSQTKGEYQETQYF. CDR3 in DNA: TGTGCCAGCAGCCAAACAAAGGGGGAGTACCAAGAGACCCAGTACTTC.